Presented here are 13 T cell receptor beta chains from one specimen sequenced in a study of CD8 T cells in cerebrospinal fluid in Alzheimer's disease. TCRdb re-called the 10x single-cell sequencing reads, yielding one record per CDR3 amino acid sequence without DNA. Its table lists 1,000 to 1,500 distinct CDR3 sequences. Input material: cerebrospinal fluid. These receptors were obtained from a human donor with Parkinson's disease.

By frequency, this clonotype registers medium-sized. CDR3 residues: CASSPRPSGGAGGEQFF. The chain has TRBV11-3 and TRBJ2-1; checking the TCRdb D call of TRBD2 is not possible without DNA. Germline V gene data show CDR1 as SGHNT and CDR2 as YENEEA. The CDR3 spans 17 residues.

Its frequency marks this clonotype as medium-sized. The chain employs TRBV9 and TRBJ2-3; TCRdb gives TRBD1 as the D gene, but with no DNA this cannot be confirmed. Germline values: CDR1 SGDLS, CDR2 YYNGEE. CDR3 length: 16 residues. The CDR3 reads CASSVVTGGGADTQYF. Supplemented by reference TRBV9 and TRBJ2-3, the full variable domain reads DSGVTQTPKHLITATGQRVTLRCSPRSGDLSVYWYQQSLDQGLQFLIQYYNGEERAKGNILERFSAQQFPDLHSELNLSSLELGDSALYFCASSVVTGGGADTQYFGPGTRLTVL.

According to its frequency, this clonotype is medium-sized. The gene calls are TRBV11-3 and TRBJ2-7; TCRdb's D gene call, TRBD2, goes unchecked for lack of DNA. CDR3 size: 21 residues. CDR1 and CDR2 from the germline V gene are SGHNT and YENEEA. CDR3 region: CASSLDYELAGWQRPSYEQYF.

This clonotype registers large by frequency. The chain recombines TRBV12-3 or TRBV12-4 with TRBJ2-3; TCRdb outputs TRBD1, but without DNA this stays unchecked. The CDR3 runs 12 residues. CDR3 residues: CASRAQGDTQYF.

This clonotype counts as medium-sized by frequency. The V call is TRBV12-3 or TRBV12-4, the J call TRBJ2-2; TCRdb gives TRBD1 as the D gene, but with no DNA this cannot be confirmed. The CDR3 extends over 16 amino acids. CDR3 loop: CASSSFPGSGTGELFF.

This chain connects TRBV10-3 to TRBJ2-4; TCRdb indicates TRBD2, and absent DNA this call remains unverified. Germline V gives CDR1 ENHRY, CDR2 SYGVKD. The CDR3 covers 17 residues. CDR3 sequence reads: CAISAQGSGGTKNIQYF.

The rearrangement links TRBV1 to TRBJ1-1; TCRdb's D call, TRBD1, is unchecked because there is no DNA. TRBV1 is listed as a pseudogene. The CDR3 is 12 amino acids. CDR3 loop: CTPIGGNTEAFF.

By frequency, this clonotype registers medium-sized. CDR3 loop: CSARPLAGVMDTQYF. The V call is TRBV20-1, the J call TRBJ2-3; TCRdb indicates TRBD2, and absent DNA this call remains unverified. The germline V gene encodes CDR1 DFQATT and CDR2 SNEGSKA (reference sequence). The CDR3 spans 15 residues.

By frequency, this clonotype registers medium-sized (0.01 to 0.1%). The chain is built from TRBV3-1 and TRBJ2-7; TCRdb proposes TRBD2, but this gene call is untestable without DNA. This CDR3 region has 14 residues. Per the germline V gene, CDR1 is LGHDT and CDR2 is YNNKEL (reference sequence). The CDR3 loop reads CASSQESGNYEQYF.

This clonotype is medium-sized by frequency. The rearrangement joins TRBV6-1 to TRBJ1-5; there is no DNA to check the TCRdb D call of TRBD1. CDR1 is MNHNS and CDR2 is SASEGT in the germline V gene. The CDR3 is 13 residues long. This CDR3 is CASKPGPDQPQHF.

This clonotype is deemed medium-sized by its frequency. The gene calls are TRBV13 and TRBJ2-3; the TCRdb call, TRBD2, lacks DNA for checking. There are 15 residues in the CDR3. CDR1 PRHDT and CDR2 FYEKMQ come from the germline V gene (reference sequence). This chain's CDR3 is CASSFGTSITDTQYF.

The genes are TRBV3-1 and TRBJ2-5; TCRdb reports TRBD2, a call that lacks DNA to check it against. Per the germline V gene, CDR1 is LGHDT and CDR2 is YNNKEL (reference sequence). This CDR3 contains 16 residues. CDR3: CASSPGLAGLWETQYF.

This clonotype shows up as medium-sized by frequency. CDR3 protein: CASSYGNTGETQYF. The chain carries TRBV6-6 and TRBJ2-5; TCRdb's D call of TRBD1 is untestable without DNA. From germline, CDR1 is MNHNY and CDR2 SVGAGI (reference sequence). This CDR3 region has 14 residues.